This TCR beta chain was captured in a study of graft-versus-host responses after intestinal transplantation. In regard to this clone: Its antigen is currently unknown.

The method was immunoSEQ multiplex PCR; TCRdb's version includes in-frame clones alone and lacks a portion of them. The sample includes around 87,000 clones, 85% to 95% of them seen just once. CDR1 and CDR2 from the germline V gene are ENHRY and SYGVKD. The CDR3 runs to 16 residues. The ends were cut back, 4 bases at V and 7 bases at J, with 23 bases in the middle. This chain links TRBV10-3 with TRBJ2-7, with TRBD2 as a possible D gene (6 bases). The TCR sequence derives from a human donor who was the organ donor for an intestinal transplant. Sample: unstimulated CD8+ T cells sorted from spleen or lymph node cells, taken before transplant. The CDR3 region is CAISGEGASELGEQYF. The CDR3 DNA reads TGTGCCATCAGTGGGGAAGGGGCTAGCGAACTCGGTGAGCAGTACTTC.